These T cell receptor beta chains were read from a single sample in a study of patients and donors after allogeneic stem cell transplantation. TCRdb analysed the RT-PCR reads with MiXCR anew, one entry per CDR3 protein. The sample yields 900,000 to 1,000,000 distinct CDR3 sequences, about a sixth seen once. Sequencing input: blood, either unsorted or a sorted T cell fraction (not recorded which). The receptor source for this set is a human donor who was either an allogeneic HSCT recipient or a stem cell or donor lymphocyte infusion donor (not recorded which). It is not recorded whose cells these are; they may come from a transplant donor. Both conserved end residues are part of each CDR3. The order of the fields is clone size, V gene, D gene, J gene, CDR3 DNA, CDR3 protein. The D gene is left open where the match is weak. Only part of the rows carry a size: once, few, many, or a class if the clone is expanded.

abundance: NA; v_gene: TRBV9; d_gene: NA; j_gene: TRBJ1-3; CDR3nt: TGTGCCAGCAGCCCAGTGGGGAAGACCTCTGGAAACACCATATATTTT; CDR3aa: CASSPVGKTSGNTIYF
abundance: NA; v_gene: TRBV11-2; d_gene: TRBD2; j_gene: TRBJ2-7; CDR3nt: TGTGCCAGCAGTATCAGCGGGAGTATGTACGAGCAGTACTTC; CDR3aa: CASSISGSMYEQYF
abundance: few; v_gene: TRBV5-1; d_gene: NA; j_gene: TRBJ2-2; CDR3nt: TGCGCCAGCAGCTTCCGTAGGAGCACCGGGGAGCTGTTTTTT; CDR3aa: CASSFRRSTGELFF
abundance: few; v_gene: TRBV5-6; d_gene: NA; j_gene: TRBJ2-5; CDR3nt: TGTGCCAGCAGCTTGAGACAGGTGTACCAAGAGACCCAGTACTTC; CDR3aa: CASSLRQVYQETQYF
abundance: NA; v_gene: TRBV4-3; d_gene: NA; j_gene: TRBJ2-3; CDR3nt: TGCGCCAGCAGCCACATGAGCACATCTAGCACAGATACGCAGTATTTT; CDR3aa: CASSHMSTSSTDTQYF
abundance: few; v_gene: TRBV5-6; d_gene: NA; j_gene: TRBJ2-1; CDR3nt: TGTGCCAGCAGCTTGTTAGCAGGGTTGGATCAGTTCTTC; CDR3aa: CASSLLAGLDQFF
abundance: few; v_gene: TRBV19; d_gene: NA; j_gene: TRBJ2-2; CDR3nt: TGTGCCAGTATTGAGGGGAGTACCTTAAACACCGGGGAGCTGTTTTTT; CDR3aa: CASIEGSTLNTGELFF
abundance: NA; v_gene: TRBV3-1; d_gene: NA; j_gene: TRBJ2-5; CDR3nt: TGTGCCAGCAGCCAAAGTCCAGGGGAGGAGACCCAGTACTTC; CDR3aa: CASSQSPGEETQYF
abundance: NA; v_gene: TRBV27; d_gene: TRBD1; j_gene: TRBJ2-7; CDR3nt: TGTGCCAGCAGTTTCGGGACAGGGGGCGTTTCCTACGAGCAGTACTTC; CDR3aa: CASSFGTGGVSYEQYF
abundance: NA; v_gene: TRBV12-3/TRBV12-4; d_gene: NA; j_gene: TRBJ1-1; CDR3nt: TGTGCCAGCAGTTTAAAACAGAACACTGAAGCTTTCTTT; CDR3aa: CASSLKQNTEAFF
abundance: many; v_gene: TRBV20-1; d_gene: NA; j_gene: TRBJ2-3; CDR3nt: TGCAGTGCTATTCTTCTGCGGAAAGGCACAGATACGCAGTATTTT; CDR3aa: CSAILLRKGTDTQYF
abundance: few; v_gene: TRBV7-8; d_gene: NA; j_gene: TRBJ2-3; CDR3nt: TGTGCCAGCTCCCCCGACTTCTCTAGCACAGATACGCAGTATTTT; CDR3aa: CASSPDFSSTDTQYF
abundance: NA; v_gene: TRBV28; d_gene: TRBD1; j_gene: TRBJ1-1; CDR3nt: TGTGCCAGCAGTAGACAGGGGTCGATCCCAGCTTTCTTT; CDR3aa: CASSRQGSIPAFF
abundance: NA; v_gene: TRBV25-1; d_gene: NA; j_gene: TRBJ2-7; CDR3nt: TGTGCCAGCGCCCGGGACTTTATCGACGAGCAGTACTTC; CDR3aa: CASARDFIDEQYF
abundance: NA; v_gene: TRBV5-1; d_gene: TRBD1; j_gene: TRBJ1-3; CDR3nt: TGCGCCAGCAGCTCTACAGGGGAAGCTTCTGGAAACACCATATATTTT; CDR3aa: CASSSTGEASGNTIYF
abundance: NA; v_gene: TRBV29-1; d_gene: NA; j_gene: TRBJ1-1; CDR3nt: TGCAGCGTCTTATTCAGCCGTGAAGCTTTCTTT; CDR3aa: CSVLFSREAFF
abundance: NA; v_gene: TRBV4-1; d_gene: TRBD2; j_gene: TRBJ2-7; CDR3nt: TGCGCCAGCAGCCCTCTCATCGGGACTATCCCCTACGAGCAGTACTTC; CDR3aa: CASSPLIGTIPYEQYF
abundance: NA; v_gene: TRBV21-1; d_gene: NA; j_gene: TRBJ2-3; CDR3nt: TGTGCCAGCAGCGGACTAGGGAGCACAGATACGCAGTATTTT; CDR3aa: CASSGLGSTDTQYF